Shown below are 7 T cell receptor beta chains from a single sample sequenced in a study of blood T cell repertoires in COVID-19. Repertoires were generated with immunoSEQ multiplex PCR, while TCRdb's copy carries only in-frame clones and drops some. Of 290,000 or so clones in the sample, 65% to 90% are singletons; the top ten hold approximately 5.1%. The sample consisted of peripheral blood. The receptors stem from a man aged 50-59 years with active or convalescent COVID-19.

The chain links TRBV7-9 to TRBJ2-7; 9 bases agree with TRBD2. The CDR3 consists of 16 residues. The germline gives CDR1 SEHNR, CDR2 FQNEAQ (reference sequence). Trimming took 2 bases from V and 4 from J; bases not matched to a gene: 9. The DNA for the CDR3 is TGTGCCAGCAGCTTATTCGTGACTAGCGGAAAATACGAGCAGTACTTC. This gives the protein CASSLFVTSGKYEQYF.

This rearrangement joins TRBV10-3 to TRBJ2-3; 8 bases match TRBD2. With V trimmed by 2 bases and J by 2 bases, 6 bases remained unmatched. The V gene's germline CDR1 is ENHRY and CDR2 SYGVKD. CDR3 size: 16 residues. The DNA of the CDR3 is TGTGCCATCAGTGAGCAGGCTAGCGGGTTCACAGATACGCAGTATTTT. Protein product: CAISEQASGFTDTQYF.

The chain links TRBV29-1 to TRBJ1-1; D is perhaps TRBD1 (6 bases). The CDR3 loop spans 12 amino acids. Germline CDR1 is SQVTM and CDR2 is ANQGSEA. Trimming removed 5 bases at V and 4 bases at J, with 11 bases between. CDR3 region: CSVMGASTEAFF. The CDR3 region has the DNA TGCAGCGTTATGGGGGCGAGCACTGAAGCTTTCTTT. Variable domain in full (rest from reference TRBV29-1 and TRBJ1-1): SAVISQKPSRDICQRGTSLTIQCQVDSQVTMMFWYRQQPGQSLTLIATANQGSEATYESGFVIDKFPISRPNLTFSTLTVSNMSPEDSSIYLCSVMGASTEAFFGQGTRLTVV.

CDR3 sequence reads: CASSLRRGQETQYF. The CDR3 coding sequence is TGTGCCAGCAGCTTGCGCAGGGGGCAAGAGACCCAGTACTTC. The chain is built from TRBV5-8 and TRBJ2-5; 7 bases map to TRBD1. The V and J ends lost 1 base and 2 bases, in that order; junction bases with no gene match: 2. This CDR3 is built from 14 residues. The germline CDR1 and CDR2 sequences are SGHTS and YDEGEE.

The chain links TRBV7-8 to TRBJ2-7; possibly TRBD1 for D (5 bases). CDR1 and CDR2 (germline): SGHVS, FQNEAQ. The V gene lost 2 bases and the J gene lost 3 bases, with 8 bases spanning the gap. The CDR3 sequence is 13 residues long. For the CDR3, the DNA is TGTGCCAGCAGCTTAAGGGGCCTCTACGAGCAGTACTTC. Protein sequence: CASSLRGLYEQYF.

This clone was counted a few times. The chain employs TRBV4-1 and TRBJ1-3; no definite D call. Trimming took off 6 bases at V and 4 bases at J, with 16 bases between the two ends. Germline loops: CDR1 MGHRA, CDR2 YSYEKL. The CDR3 sequence is 15 residues long. The CDR3 is CASSPLGSAGNTIYF. The CDR3 DNA sequence: TGCGCCAGCAGTCCCTTAGGGAGCGCGGGAAACACCATATATTTT.

V is TRBV7-9 and J is TRBJ1-5, with 7 bases aligning to TRBD1. Trimming took 2 bases from V and 7 from J; bases not matched to a gene: 2. The CDR3 sequence is 13 residues long. From germline, CDR1 is SEHNR and CDR2 FQNEAQ (reference sequence). The CDR3: CASSLNRGQPQHF. The CDR3, as DNA: TGTGCCAGCAGCTTAAACAGGGGCCAGCCCCAGCATTTT.